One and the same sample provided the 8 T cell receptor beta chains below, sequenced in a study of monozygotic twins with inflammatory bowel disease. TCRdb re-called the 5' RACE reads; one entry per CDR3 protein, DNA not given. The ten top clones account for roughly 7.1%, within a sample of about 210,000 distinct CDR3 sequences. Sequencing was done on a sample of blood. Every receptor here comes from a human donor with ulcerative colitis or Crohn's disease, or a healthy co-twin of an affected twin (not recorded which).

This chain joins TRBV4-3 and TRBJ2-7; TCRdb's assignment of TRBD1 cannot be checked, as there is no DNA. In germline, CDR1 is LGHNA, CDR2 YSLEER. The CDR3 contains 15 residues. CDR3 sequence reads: CASSLRWDRTYEQYF.

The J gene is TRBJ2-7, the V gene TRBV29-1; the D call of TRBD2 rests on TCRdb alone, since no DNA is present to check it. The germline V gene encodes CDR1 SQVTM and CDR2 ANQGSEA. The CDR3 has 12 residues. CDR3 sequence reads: CSVQEDVGEQYF.

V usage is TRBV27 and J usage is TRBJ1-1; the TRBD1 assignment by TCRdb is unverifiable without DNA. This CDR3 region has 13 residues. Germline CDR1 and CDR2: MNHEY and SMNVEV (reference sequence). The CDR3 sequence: CASSPGQYTEAFF.

The CDR3 loop is CANADRGPQETQYF. This chain uses TRBV2 with TRBJ2-5; TCRdb's assignment of TRBD1 cannot be checked, as there is no DNA. The CDR3 has 14 residues. CDR1 and CDR2 (germline): SNHLY, FYNNEI. Combining the CDR3 with reference TRBV2 and TRBJ2-5 gives the whole variable domain EPEVTQTPSHQVTQMGQEVILRCVPISNHLYFYWYRQILGQKVEFLVSFYNNEISEKSEIFDDQFSVERPDGSNFTLKIRSTKLEDSAMYFCANADRGPQETQYFGPGTRLLVL.

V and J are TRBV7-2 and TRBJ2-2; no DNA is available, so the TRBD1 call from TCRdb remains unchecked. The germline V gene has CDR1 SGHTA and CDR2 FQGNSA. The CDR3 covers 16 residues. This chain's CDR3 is CASSRQGTGGTGELFF.

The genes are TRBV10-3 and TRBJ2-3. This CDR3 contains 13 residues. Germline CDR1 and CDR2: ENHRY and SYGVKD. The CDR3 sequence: CAISESGRDTQYF.

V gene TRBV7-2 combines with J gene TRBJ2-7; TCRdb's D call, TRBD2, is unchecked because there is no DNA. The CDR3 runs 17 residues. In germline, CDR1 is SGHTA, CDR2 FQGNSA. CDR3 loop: CASSLSTSGDSSYEQYF.

CDR3 loop: CASNTIRTEQYF. The chain employs TRBV2 and TRBJ2-7. CDR1 and CDR2 (germline): SNHLY, FYNNEI. The CDR3 length is 12 residues.